The clone carrying this T cell receptor (beta chain) was counted once. Antigen specificity is unknown. The junction does not match germline at one end; this may be a read error. This specimen comes from a study of PD-1 blockade in classical Hodgkin lymphoma. Study-wide context: Nivolumab was given intravenously to patients at 3 mg/kg every 2 weeks. Study-wide results and caveats: By cycle point C4D1, TCR diversity had risen significantly in CD4+ cells (but not CD8+ cells). Diversity similar to that of newly diagnosed patients was seen at baseline in complete responders.

The method was immunoSEQ multiplex PCR; TCRdb's version includes in-frame clones alone and lacks a portion of them. The table lists some 30,000 clones, around 71% of them singletons. Each and every patient relapsed after autologous stem cell transplantation, and patients got differing brentuximab vedotin exposure. Germline CDR1 is SEHNR and CDR2 is FQNEAQ (reference sequence). The CDR3 is made up of 15 amino acids. Sequencing was performed on peripheral blood mononuclear cells (PBMCs), taken before the second cycle of nivolumab. The receptor was derived from a human donor with classical Hodgkin lymphoma. The V gene is TRBV7-9, the J gene TRBJ2-1; D assignment may be TRBD1 or TRBD2 (5 bases each). The CDR3 region is CASSVAGTQGNEQFF. CDR3 nucleotide sequence: TGTGCCAGCAGCGTAGCCGGGACCCAAGGCAATGAGCAGTTCTTC. The complete variable domain, with remaining parts taken from reference TRBV7-9 and TRBJ2-1, reads DTGVSQNPRHKITKRGQNVTFRCDPISEHNRLYWYRQTLGQGPEFLTYFQNEAQLEKSRLLSDRFSAERPKGSFSTLEIQRTEQGDSAMYLCASSVAGTQGNEQFFGPGTRLTVL.